The clone carrying this T cell receptor (beta chain) was seen repeatedly, ten times or more. The antigen remains undetermined. Other nucleotide sequences from this sample produce the same CDR3. These data originate in a study of metastatic and nonmetastatic thyroid tumors. Findings and caveats of the study: It was reportedly found that TCR beta diversity was significantly higher in malignant thyroid tumors than in benign nodules, a difference seen in both blood and tumor samples.

Through MiXCR, TCRdb re-clonotyped the PCR reads. The data hold tens of thousands of clones, with approximately 31% observed a single time. Per the germline V gene, CDR1 is MNHEY and CDR2 is SMNVEV (reference sequence). Between the trimmed V and J ends, which lost 6 bases and 1 base, there was a span of 9 bases. The CDR3 has 13 amino acids. Thyroid surgery was preceded by no treatment in any patient. The specimen was tumor tissue. The sequence was collected from a female donor with papillary thyroid cancer or a benign thyroid nodule (not recorded which). Some clones in this sample may be carry-over from other donors' samples. The chain is built from TRBV27 and TRBJ1-2; no clear D. DNA for the CDR3: TGTGCCAGCAGCCAGGAGGGTAACTATGGCTACACCTTC. Translating gives CASSQEGNYGYTF.